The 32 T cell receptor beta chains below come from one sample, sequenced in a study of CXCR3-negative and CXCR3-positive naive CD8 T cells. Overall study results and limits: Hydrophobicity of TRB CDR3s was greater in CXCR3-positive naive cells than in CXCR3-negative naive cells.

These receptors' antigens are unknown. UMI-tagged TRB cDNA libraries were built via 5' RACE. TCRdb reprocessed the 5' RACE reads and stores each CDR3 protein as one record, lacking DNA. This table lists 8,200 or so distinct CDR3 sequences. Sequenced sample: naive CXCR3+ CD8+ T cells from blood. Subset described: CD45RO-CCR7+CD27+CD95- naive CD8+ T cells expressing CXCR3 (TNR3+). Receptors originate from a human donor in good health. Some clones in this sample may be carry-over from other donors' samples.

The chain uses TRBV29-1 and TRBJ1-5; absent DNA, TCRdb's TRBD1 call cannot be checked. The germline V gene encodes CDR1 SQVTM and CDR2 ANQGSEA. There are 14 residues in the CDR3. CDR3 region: CSVSGGDSNQPQHF.

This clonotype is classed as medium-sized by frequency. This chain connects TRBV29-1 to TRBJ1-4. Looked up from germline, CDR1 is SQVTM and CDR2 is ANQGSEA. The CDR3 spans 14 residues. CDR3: CSVEVFESNEKLFF.

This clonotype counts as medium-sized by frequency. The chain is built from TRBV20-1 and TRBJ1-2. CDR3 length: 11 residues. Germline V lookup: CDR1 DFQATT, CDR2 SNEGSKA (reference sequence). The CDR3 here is CSASHIYGYTF.

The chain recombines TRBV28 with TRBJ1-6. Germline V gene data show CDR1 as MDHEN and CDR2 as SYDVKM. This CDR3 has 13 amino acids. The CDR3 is CASSSQSNSPLHF.

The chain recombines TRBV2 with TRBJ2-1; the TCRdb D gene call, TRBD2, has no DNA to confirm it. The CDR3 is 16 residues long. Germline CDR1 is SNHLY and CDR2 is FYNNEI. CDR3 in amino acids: CASRSSGVPTYNEQFF.

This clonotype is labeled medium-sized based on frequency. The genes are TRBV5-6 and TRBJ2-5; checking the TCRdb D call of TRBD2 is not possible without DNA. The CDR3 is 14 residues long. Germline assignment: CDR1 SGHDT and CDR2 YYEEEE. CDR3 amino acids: CASTALGSFGTQYF.

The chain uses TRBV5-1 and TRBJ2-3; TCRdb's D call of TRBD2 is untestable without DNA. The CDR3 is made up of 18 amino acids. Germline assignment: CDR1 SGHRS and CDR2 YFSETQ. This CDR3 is CASSFLAGGPGGTDTQYF.

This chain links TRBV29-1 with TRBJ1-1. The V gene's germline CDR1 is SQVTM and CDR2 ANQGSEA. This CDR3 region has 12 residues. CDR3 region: CSVLVTYTEAFF.

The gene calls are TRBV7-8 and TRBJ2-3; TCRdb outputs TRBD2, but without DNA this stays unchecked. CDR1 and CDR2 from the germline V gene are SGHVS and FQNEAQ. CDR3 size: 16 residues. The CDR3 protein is CASSVEAGGSTDTQYF.

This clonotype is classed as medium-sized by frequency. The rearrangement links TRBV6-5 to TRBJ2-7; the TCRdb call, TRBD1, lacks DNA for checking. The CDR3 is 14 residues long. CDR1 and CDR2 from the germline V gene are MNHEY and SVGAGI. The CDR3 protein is CASSYSYRAGEQYF.

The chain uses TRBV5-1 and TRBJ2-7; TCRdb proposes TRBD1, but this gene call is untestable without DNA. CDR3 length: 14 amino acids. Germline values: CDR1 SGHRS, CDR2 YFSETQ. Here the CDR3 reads CASSWCGATYEQYF.

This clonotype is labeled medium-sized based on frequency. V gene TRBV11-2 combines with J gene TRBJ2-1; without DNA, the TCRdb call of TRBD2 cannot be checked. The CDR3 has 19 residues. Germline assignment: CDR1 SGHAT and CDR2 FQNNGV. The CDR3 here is CASSPSPGLAGERLNEQFF.

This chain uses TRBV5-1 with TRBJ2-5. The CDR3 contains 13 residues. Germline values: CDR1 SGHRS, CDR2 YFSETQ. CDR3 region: CASSLTVEETQYF.

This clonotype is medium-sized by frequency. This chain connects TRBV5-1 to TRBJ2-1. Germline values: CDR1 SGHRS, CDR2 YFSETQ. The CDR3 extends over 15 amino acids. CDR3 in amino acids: CASRQRDGSYNEQFF. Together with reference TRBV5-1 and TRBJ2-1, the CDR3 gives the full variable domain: KAGVTQTPRYLIKTRGQQVTLSCSPISGHRSVSWYQQTPGQGLQFLFEYFSETQRNKGNFPGRFSGRQFSNSRSEMNVSTLELGDSALYLCASRQRDGSYNEQFFGPGTRLTVL.

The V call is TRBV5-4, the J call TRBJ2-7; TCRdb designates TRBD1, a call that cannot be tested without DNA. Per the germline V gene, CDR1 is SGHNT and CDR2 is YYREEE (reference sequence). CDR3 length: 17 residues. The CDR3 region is CASSLSTGSEGLYEQYF.

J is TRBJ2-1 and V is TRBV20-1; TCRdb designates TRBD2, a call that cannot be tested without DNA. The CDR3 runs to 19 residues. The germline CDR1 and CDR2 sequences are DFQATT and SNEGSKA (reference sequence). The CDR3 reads CSARSASSGAGAEGNEQFF.

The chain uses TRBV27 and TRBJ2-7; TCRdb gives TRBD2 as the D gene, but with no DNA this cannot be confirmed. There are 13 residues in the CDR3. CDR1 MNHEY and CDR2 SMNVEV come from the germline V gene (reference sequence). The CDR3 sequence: CASSFGRTGEQYF.

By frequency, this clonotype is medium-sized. The CDR3 spells CSARDGTSASYEQYF. This chain uses TRBV20-1 with TRBJ2-7; TCRdb lists TRBD2, though no DNA is available to test this call. CDR3 length equals 15 residues. Germline values: CDR1 DFQATT, CDR2 SNEGSKA (reference sequence).

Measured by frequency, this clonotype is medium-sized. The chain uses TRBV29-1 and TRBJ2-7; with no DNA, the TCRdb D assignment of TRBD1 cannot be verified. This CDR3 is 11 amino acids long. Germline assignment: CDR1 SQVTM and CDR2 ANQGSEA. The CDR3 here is CSVEGGVGQYF.

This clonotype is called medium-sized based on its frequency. The CDR3: CSAQGTEMNTEAFF. The chain uses TRBV29-1 and TRBJ1-1; TCRdb's assignment of TRBD1 cannot be checked, as there is no DNA. Germline V gene lookup returns CDR1 SQVTM and CDR2 ANQGSEA. CDR3 length equals 14 residues. The full variable domain, with the rest looked up from reference TRBV29-1 and TRBJ1-1, is SAVISQKPSRDICQRGTSLTIQCQVDSQVTMMFWYRQQPGQSLTLIATANQGSEATYESGFVIDKFPISRPNLTFSTLTVSNMSPEDSSIYLCSAQGTEMNTEAFFGQGTRLTVV.

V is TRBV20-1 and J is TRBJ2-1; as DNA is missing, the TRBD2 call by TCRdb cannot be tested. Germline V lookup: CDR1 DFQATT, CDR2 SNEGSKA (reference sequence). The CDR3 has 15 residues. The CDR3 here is CSARGTSGSRDEQFF.

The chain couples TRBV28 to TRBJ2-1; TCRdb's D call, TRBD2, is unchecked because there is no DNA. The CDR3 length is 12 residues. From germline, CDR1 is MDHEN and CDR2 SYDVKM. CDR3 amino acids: CASRDWNNEQFF.

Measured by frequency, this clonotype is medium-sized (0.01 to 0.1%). This chain's CDR3 is CASSLGTGASEAFF. The rearrangement links TRBV7-9 to TRBJ1-1; TCRdb's D gene call, TRBD1, goes unchecked for lack of DNA. Germline V lookup: CDR1 SEHNR, CDR2 FQNEAQ (reference sequence). The CDR3 has 14 amino acids.

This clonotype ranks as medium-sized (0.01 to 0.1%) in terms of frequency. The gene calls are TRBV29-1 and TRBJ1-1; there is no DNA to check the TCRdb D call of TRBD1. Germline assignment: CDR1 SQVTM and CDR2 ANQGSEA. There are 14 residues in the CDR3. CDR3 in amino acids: CSVEDQGLDTEAFF.

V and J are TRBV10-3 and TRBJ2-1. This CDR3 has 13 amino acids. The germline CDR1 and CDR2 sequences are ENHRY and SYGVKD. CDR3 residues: CAISGSTYNEQFF.

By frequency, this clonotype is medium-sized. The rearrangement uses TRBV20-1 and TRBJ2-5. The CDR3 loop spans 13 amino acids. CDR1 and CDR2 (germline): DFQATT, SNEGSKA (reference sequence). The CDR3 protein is CSARVWEQETQYF.

The CDR3 region is CSVDMGEAKNIQYF. The J gene is TRBJ2-4, the V gene TRBV29-1; TCRdb reports TRBD1, a call that lacks DNA to check it against. This CDR3 has 14 residues. CDR1 is SQVTM, CDR2 ANQGSEA, per germline.

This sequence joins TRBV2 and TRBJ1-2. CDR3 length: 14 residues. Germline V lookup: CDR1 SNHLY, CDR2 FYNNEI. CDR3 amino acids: CAGKPGSDHYGYTF.

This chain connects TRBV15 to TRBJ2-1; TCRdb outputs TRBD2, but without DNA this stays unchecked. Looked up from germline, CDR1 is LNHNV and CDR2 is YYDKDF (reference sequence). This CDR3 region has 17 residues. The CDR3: CATSRDRPSGVYNEQFF.

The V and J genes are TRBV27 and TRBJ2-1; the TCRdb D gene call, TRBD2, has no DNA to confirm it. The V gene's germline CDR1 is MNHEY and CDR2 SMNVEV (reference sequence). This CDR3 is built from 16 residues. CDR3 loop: CASSFGGTSSYNEQFF.

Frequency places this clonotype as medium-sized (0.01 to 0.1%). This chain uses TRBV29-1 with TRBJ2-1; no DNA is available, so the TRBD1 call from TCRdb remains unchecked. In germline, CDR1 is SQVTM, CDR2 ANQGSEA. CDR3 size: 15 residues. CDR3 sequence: CSVTSPLVSYNEQFF.

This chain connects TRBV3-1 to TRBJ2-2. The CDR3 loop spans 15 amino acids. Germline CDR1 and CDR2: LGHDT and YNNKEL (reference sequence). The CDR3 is CASSQDFGVTGELFF.